This T cell receptor beta chain was sequenced during a study of blood T cells in healthy people across ages. Points from the study as a whole: Both higher diversity and more naive CD4+ cells marked long-lived donors when set against aged donors. Investigators viewed diversity estimates from one million T cells as underestimates, the study reported. In these data, TCR beta diversity tracked strongly with naive T cell percentage. Age advanced and TCR beta diversity per million T cells fell, roughly linearly.

Points on this clonotype: The antigen remains unidentified.

The CDR3 spans 13 residues. The V gene's germline CDR1 is SGHAT and CDR2 FQNNGV. V was cut by 0 bases and J by 6 bases, with 8 bases left in between. Then a second PCR, running about 6 to 12 cycles, was carried out with a sample-barcoded 5' primer and a J-beta primer mix. MiXCR was run by TCRdb on the 5' RACE reads, yielding one entry per CDR3 protein. The sample yields around 690,000 distinct CDR3 sequences, about 54% seen once. The TCR was taken from a man in his fifties or sixties in good health. Sequencing was carried out using blood. V is TRBV11-2 and J is TRBJ1-1; no clear D gene. The CDR3 DNA reads as TGTGCCAGCAGCTTAGACAGGACCCCTGAAGCTTTCTTT. Its translation is CASSLDRTPEAFF.